These 15 T cell receptor beta chains were sequenced from one sample in a study of cytomegalovirus exposure and HLA in healthy donors. The study ran its PCR with 60 Vbeta and 13 Jbeta primers. Measured with immunoSEQ multiplex PCR; TCRdb has only the in-frame clones, and not every one. The table records 160,000 or so clones, roughly 87% of them present only once. Sequencing was performed on PBMCs. The receptor source for this set is a woman aged 50 to 60 in good health and CMV-seronegative.

This chain uses TRBV7-2 with TRBJ2-5, with D possibly being TRBD1 (6 bases). Matching the DNA end better, TRBJ2-7 makes the J call doubtful. This CDR3 is built from 15 residues. CDR1 is SGHTA, CDR2 FQGNSA, per germline. The CDR3 DNA reads as TGTGCCAGCAGCTCCTCCGGGACATTGTCCTACGAGCAGTACTTC. Its translation is CASSSSGTLSYEQYF.

The CDR3 loop reads CASSQILPGYNEQFF. In DNA, the CDR3 is TGTGCCAGCAGCCAAATTCTCCCAGGCTACAATGAGCAGTTCTTC. The chain combines TRBV14 with TRBJ2-1; D is undetermined. Trimming left V 2 bases short and J 3 bases short, with 11 bases between. There are 15 residues in the CDR3. Germline CDR1 is SGHDN and CDR2 is FVKESK.

The J gene is TRBJ2-7, the V gene TRBV4-2; D unresolved. Trimming shortened V by 0 bases and J by 3 bases, and 12 bases separated the two germline ends. This CDR3 has 15 residues. Germline CDR1 and CDR2: LGHNA and YNFKEQ. Written as DNA, the CDR3 is TGTGCCAGCAGCCAAGAGGGCAGCCCCATCTACGAGCAGTACTTC. Its protein is CASSQEGSPIYEQYF.

The chain combines TRBV7-6 with TRBJ2-4; the match to TRBD2 covers 11 bases. CDR3 size: 14 residues. CDR1 SGHVS and CDR2 FNYEAQ come from the germline V gene. Trimming took 5 bases from V and 6 from J; bases not matched to a gene: 3. The CDR3 coding sequence is TGTGCCAGCAGCCCCGGGACTAGCGGAAACATTCAGTACTTC. Residues: CASSPGTSGNIQYF.

This clone was counted once. This sequence joins TRBV19 and TRBJ1-5; 8 bases match TRBD1. The CDR3 is 17 residues long. Germline V gene lookup returns CDR1 LNHDA and CDR2 SQIVND (reference sequence). Trimming removed 7 bases from V and 1 base from J; junction bases left unmatched: 12. CDR3 DNA sequence: TGTGCCAGTAATGCAGGGGGCTACTCGGTGAGCAATCAGCCCCAGCATTTT. Protein sequence: CASNAGGYSVSNQPQHF.

The chain is built from TRBV5-1 and TRBJ2-7, with D possibly matching TRBD2 (6 bases). The CDR3 length is 14 residues. CDR1 SGHRS and CDR2 YFSETQ come from the germline V gene. V lost 3 bases and J lost 0, with 10 bases in between. This CDR3 reads CASSSAGNSYEQYF. CDR3 sequence (DNA): TGCGCCAGCAGCTCGGCGGGAAACTCCTACGAGCAGTACTTC. The full variable domain, completed using reference TRBV5-1 and TRBJ2-7, is KAGVTQTPRYLIKTRGQQVTLSCSPISGHRSVSWYQQTPGQGLQFLFEYFSETQRNKGNFPGRFSGRQFSNSRSEMNVSTLELGDSALYLCASSSAGNSYEQYFGPGTRLTVT.

This chain links TRBV18 with TRBJ2-1; D call uncertain. Trimming removed 3 bases at V and 0 bases at J, with 9 bases between. This CDR3 comprises 15 residues. The germline gives CDR1 KGHSH, CDR2 LQKENI. Written as DNA, the CDR3 is TGTGCCAGCTCACCCCTTAGCCCCTCCTACAATGAGCAGTTCTTC. It yields the protein CASSPLSPSYNEQFF.

The gene calls are TRBV27 and TRBJ1-1; 10 nucleotides align to TRBD1. V shed 7 bases and J 5 bases; nucleotides not matched to a gene: 7. Germline V gene lookup returns CDR1 MNHEY and CDR2 SMNVEV (reference sequence). The CDR3 has 14 amino acids. CDR3 nucleotides: TGTGCCAGCAAATTGACAGGGGGCAGAACTGAAGCTTTCTTT. Residues: CASKLTGGRTEAFF.

V gene TRBV2 combines with J gene TRBJ2-5, with 10 nucleotides matching TRBD2. The junction had 14 bases not matched to a gene; V was cut back by 6 bases and J by 4 bases. The germline V gene has CDR1 SNHLY and CDR2 FYNNEI. The CDR3 covers 17 residues. CDR3 in DNA: TGTGCCAGCAGGAGCGTACCAAGGACTAGCGGACGAGAGACCCAGTACTTC. Residues: CASRSVPRTSGRETQYF.

This sequence joins TRBV5-1 and TRBJ2-1; 14 bases fit TRBD2. Germline assignment: CDR1 SGHRS and CDR2 YFSETQ. This CDR3 has 18 residues. V shed 0 bases, J shed 5 bases, and the junction held 7 bases outside the gene matches. The CDR3 bases are TGCGCCAGCAGCTTGGGGATATCGGGACTAGCGGGGGACAATGAGCAGTTCTTC. Translating gives CASSLGISGLAGDNEQFF.

This chain connects TRBV18 to TRBJ2-7; the D is unclear. The CDR3 loop spans 13 amino acids. Trimming shortened V by 5 bases and J by 3 bases, and 11 bases separated the two germline ends. Germline V gene sequence: CDR1 KGHSH, CDR2 LQKENI. The CDR3 spells CASSIPSHYEQYF. CDR3 sequence (DNA): TGTGCCAGCTCAATCCCCTCACACTACGAGCAGTACTTC. The full variable domain, in which reference TRBV18 and TRBJ2-7 provide the parts outside the CDR3, is NAGVMQNPRHLVRRRGQEARLRCSPMKGHSHVYWYRQLPEEGLKFMVYLQKENIIDESGMPKERFSAEFPKEGPSILRIQQVVRGDSAAYFCASSIPSHYEQYFGPGTRLTVT.

The chain couples TRBV18 to TRBJ2-3; 10 nucleotides match TRBD2. V lost 6 bases to trimming and J lost 4 bases; unmatched junction nucleotides: 7. Germline loops: CDR1 KGHSH, CDR2 LQKENI. This CDR3 contains 15 residues. The CDR3 here is CASSYNSGRPDTQYF. The CDR3 DNA is TGTGCCAGCTCCTACAATAGCGGGAGGCCAGATACGCAGTATTTT. The full variable domain, with the rest looked up from reference TRBV18 and TRBJ2-3, is NAGVMQNPRHLVRRRGQEARLRCSPMKGHSHVYWYRQLPEEGLKFMVYLQKENIIDESGMPKERFSAEFPKEGPSILRIQQVVRGDSAAYFCASSYNSGRPDTQYFGPGTRLTVL.

This rearrangement joins TRBV5-6 to TRBJ1-2; a possible D gene is TRBD1 (6 bases). The CDR3 sequence is 17 residues long. V was clipped by 0 bases and J by 9 bases, with 24 bases between them. CDR1 is SGHDT and CDR2 is YYEEEE in the germline V gene. CDR3 in amino acids: CASSLGGAGALLGSYTF. CDR3 nucleotides: TGTGCCAGCAGCTTGGGGGGGGCGGGGGCCCTACTCGGGAGCTACACCTTC.

The chain carries TRBV7-9 and TRBJ1-6, with a weak D call TRBD1 (6 bases). V was trimmed by 2 bases and J by 7 bases, leaving 12 bases between them. Germline CDR1 SEHNR, CDR2 FQNEAQ (reference sequence). The CDR3 runs to 15 residues. In DNA form, the CDR3 reads TGTGCCAGCAGCTTATTGGGGACATACAATTCACCCCTCCACTTT. Protein sequence: CASSLLGTYNSPLHF.

V usage is TRBV5-1 and J usage is TRBJ2-3; D perhaps matches TRBD2 (6 bases). V lost 4 bases and J 11 bases, leaving 20 bases between the germline ends. There are 14 residues in the CDR3. Germline CDR1 reads SGHRS; CDR2 reads YFSETQ. Here the CDR3 reads CASSLDLLGSRQYF. The CDR3 DNA sequence: TGCGCCAGCAGCCTGGACTTACTCGGGAGTCGGCAGTATTTT.